A single sample gave rise to the 2 T cell receptor beta chains below, sequenced in a study of CD8+ T cells in alopecia areata. Extraction and reverse transcription of RNA yielded cDNA as the sequencing template. TCRdb's copy holds only in-frame clones and misses some; the assay was immunoSEQ multiplex PCR. The sample has around 130,000 clones, 45% to 65% seen once; the top ten hold 4.5%. The specimen comprised CD4+ T cells sorted from blood, sampled at week 0. Receptor source: a human donor with alopecia areata.

The chain couples TRBV19 to TRBJ2-7; D is perhaps TRBD1 (5 bases). V was shortened by 8 bases and J by 6 bases, with 14 bases between the two germline ends. The CDR3 is made up of 12 amino acids. The germline V gene encodes CDR1 LNHDA and CDR2 SQIVND (reference sequence). The CDR3 protein is CASGQGGVEQYF. DNA for the CDR3: TGTGCCAGTGGGCAGGGTGGAGTCGAGCAGTACTTC.

This clone was detected a few times. The V and J genes are TRBV15 and TRBJ2-5; TRBD1 or TRBD2 may be the D gene (5 bases each). CDR1 is LNHNV and CDR2 is YYDKDF in the germline V gene (reference sequence). The CDR3 length is 15 residues. Trimming took 1 base from V and 5 from J, leaving 14 bases between them. The CDR3 DNA reads TGTGCCACCAGCAGAGGCGGGCAGGGCGGGGAGACCCAGTACTTC. Its protein is CATSRGGQGGETQYF.